This T cell receptor (beta chain) was obtained from a study of vaccination effects on CD4 cells after COVID-19. Here immunoSEQ multiplex PCR was the method, and the copy in TCRdb shows in-frame clones only, minus some. In the table there are approximately 70,000 clones, 70% to 90% of which are singletons. Turning to this clone: As yet, its antigen is unknown.

Between the trimmed V and J ends, which lost 5 bases and 5 bases, there was a span of 15 bases. The germline V gene has CDR1 MDHEN and CDR2 SYDVKM. The CDR3 length is 14 residues. ViraFEST used viral peptide pools to expand antigen-specific CD4+ T cells before sequencing. The authors isolated CD4+ T cells after about 10 days of culture. Each participant was administered two doses of either the BNT162b2 or the mRNA-1273 vaccine. IL-2 at approximately 10 IU/ml and peptides at 8.5 to 10 ug/ml were added to cultured PBMC, around 1.9 million per well. Study results and limitations: The study had few convalescent patients and no early post-infection timepoints. The study found that only 1 of 255 vaccine-induced clones from healthy vaccinees cross-reacted with common cold coronaviruses. Late post-vaccination samples showed marked contraction of infection- and vaccine-induced clones.

Here the sequenced sample was CD4+ T cells from PBMCs cultured with HCoV-229E spike peptides, taken after COVID-19 vaccination. The TCR comes from a human donor who received a COVID-19 vaccine. The chain joins TRBV28 to TRBJ2-5; possible D gene TRBD1, 6 bases. The CDR3: CASSQGWPGETQYF. DNA for the CDR3: TGTGCCAGCAGTCAGGGGTGGCCGGGGGAGACCCAGTACTTC.